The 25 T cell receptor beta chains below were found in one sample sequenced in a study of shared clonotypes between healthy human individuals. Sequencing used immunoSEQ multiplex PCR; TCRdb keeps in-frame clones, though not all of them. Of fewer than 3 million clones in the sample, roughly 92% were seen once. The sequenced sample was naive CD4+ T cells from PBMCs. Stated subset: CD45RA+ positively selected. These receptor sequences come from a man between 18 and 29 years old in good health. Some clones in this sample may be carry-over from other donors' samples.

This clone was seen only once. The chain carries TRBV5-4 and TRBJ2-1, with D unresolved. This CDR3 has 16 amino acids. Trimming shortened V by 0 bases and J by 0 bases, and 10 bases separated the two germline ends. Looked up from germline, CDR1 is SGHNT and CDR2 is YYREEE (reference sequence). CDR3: CASSLAPPISYNEQFF. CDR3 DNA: TGTGCCAGCAGCTTGGCACCTCCTATCTCCTACAATGAGCAGTTCTTC.

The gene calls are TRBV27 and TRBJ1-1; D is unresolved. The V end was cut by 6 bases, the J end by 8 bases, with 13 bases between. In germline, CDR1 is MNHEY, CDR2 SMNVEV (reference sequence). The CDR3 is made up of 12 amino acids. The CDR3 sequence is CASSQARGEAFF. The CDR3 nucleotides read TGTGCCAGCAGCCAGGCTCGGGGAGAAGCTTTCTTT.

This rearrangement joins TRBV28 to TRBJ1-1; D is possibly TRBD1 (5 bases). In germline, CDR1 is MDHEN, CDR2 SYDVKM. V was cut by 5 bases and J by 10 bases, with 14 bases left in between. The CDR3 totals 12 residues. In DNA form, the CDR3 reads TGTGCCAGCAGTCCGCCTCAGGGAAGAGCTTTCTTT. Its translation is CASSPPQGRAFF.

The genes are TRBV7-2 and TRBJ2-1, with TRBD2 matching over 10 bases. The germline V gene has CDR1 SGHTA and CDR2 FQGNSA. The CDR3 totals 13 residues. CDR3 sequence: CASSGSRNNEQFF. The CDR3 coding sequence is TGTGCTTCTAGCGGGAGTAGGAACAATGAGCAGTTCTTC.

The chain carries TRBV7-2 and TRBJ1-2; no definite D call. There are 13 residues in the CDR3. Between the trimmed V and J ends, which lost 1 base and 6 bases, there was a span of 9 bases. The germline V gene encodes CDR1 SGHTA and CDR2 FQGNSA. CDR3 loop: CASSLDRINGYTF. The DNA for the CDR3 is TGTGCCAGCAGCTTAGACAGAATCAATGGCTACACCTTC.

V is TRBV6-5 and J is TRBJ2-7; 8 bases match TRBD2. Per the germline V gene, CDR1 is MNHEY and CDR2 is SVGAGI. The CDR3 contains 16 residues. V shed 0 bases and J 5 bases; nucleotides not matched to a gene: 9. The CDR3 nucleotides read TGTGCCAGCAGTTACTCCTCAAGCGGGAGTCCCAACGAGCAGTACTTC. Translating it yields CASSYSSSGSPNEQYF.

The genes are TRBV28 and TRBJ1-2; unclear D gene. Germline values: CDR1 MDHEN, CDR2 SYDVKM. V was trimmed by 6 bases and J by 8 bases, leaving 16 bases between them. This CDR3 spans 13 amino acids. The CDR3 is CASSPRSLRGYTF. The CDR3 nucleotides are TGTGCCAGCAGCCCCCGGAGCCTCCGGGGCTACACCTTC.

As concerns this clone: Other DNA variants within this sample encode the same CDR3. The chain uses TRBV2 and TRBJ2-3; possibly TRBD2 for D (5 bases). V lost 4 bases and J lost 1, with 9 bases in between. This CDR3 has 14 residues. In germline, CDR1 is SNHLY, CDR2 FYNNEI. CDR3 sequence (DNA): TGTGCCAGCAGTGCTAGCAGCGGCACAGATACGCAGTATTTT. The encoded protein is CASSASSGTDTQYF.

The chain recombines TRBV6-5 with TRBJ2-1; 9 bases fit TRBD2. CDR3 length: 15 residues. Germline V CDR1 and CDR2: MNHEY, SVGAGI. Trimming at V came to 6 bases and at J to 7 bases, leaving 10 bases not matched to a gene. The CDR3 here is CASRGGREGLNEQFF. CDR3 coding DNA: TGTGCCAGCAGAGGGGGGCGGGAGGGTTTGAATGAGCAGTTCTTC.

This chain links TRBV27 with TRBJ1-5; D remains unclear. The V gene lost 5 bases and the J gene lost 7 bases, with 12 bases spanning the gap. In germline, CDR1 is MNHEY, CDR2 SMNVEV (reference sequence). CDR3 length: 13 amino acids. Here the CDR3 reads CASSGRELQPQHF. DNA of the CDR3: TGTGCCAGCAGTGGAAGGGAGTTGCAGCCCCAGCATTTT.

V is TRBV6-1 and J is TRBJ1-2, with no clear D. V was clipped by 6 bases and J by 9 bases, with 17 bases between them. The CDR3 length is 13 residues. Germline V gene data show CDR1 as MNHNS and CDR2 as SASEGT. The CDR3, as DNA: TGTGCCAGCAGCGCTGATTCCGCGGGGAGCTACACCTTC. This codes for CASSADSAGSYTF.

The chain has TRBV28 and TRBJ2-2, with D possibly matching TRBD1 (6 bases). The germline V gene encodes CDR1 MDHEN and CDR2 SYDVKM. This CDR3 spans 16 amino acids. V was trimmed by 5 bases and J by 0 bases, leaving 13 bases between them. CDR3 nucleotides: TGTGCCAGCAGTCCAGGGGACCGATCGAACACCGGGGAGCTGTTTTTT. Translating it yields CASSPGDRSNTGELFF.

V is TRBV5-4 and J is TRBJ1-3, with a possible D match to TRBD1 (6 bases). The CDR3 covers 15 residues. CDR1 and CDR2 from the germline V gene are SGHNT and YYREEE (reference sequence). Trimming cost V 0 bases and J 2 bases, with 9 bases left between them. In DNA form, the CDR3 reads TGTGCCAGCAGCTTGGACCGGGGGCCTGGAAACACCATATATTTT. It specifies CASSLDRGPGNTIYF.

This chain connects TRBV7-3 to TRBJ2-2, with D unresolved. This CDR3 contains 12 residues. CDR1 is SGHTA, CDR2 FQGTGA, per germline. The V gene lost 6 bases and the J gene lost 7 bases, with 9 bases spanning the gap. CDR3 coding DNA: TGTGCCAGCAGTCTCCTCAACGGGGAGCTGTTTTTT. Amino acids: CASSLLNGELFF.

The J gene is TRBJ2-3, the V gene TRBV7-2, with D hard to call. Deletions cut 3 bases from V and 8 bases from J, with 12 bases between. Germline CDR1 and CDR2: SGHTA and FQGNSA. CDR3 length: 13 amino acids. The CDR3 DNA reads TGTGCCAGCAGCTTCTCGGCCTCGGGTACGCAGTATTTT. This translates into CASSFSASGTQYF. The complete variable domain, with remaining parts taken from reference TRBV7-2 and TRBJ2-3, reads GAGVSQSPSNKVTEKGKDVELRCDPISGHTALYWYRQSLGQGLEFLIYFQGNSAPDKSGLPSDRFSAERTGGSVSTLTIQRTQQEDSAVYLCASSFSASGTQYFGPGTRLTVL.

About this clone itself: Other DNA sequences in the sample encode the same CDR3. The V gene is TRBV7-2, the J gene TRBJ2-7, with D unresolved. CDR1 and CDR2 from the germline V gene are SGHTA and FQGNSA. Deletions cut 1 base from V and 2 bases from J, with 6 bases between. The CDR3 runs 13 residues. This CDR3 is CASSLDRAYEQYF. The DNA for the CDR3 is TGTGCCAGCAGCTTAGACAGAGCCTACGAGCAGTACTTC.

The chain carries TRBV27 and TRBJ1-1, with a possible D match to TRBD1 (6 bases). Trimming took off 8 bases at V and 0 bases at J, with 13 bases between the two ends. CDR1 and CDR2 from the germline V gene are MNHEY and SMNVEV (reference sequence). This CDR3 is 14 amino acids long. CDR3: CASGAQGLNTEAFF. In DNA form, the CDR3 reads TGTGCCAGCGGGGCCCAGGGGCTGAACACTGAAGCTTTCTTT.

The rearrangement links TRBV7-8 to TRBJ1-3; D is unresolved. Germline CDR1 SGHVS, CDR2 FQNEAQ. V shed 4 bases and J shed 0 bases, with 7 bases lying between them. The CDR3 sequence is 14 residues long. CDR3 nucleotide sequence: TGTGCCAGCAGCTCGTCGGGCTCTGGAAACACCATATATTTT. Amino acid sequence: CASSSSGSGNTIYF.

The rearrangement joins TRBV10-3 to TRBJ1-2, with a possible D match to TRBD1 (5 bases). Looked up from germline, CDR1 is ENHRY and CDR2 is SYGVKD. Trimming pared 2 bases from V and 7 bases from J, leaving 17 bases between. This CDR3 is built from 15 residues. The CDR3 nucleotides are TGTGCCATCAGTGAGAGGGACCCCACCGGGTCTGGCTACACCTTC. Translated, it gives CAISERDPTGSGYTF.

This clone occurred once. The CDR3 sequence: CASSSPGRGETAFF. CDR3 coding DNA: TGTGCCAGTAGCAGCCCGGGTCGGGGCGAGACGGCTTTCTTT. The chain uses TRBV19 and TRBJ1-1, with TRBD1 as a possible D gene (5 bases). V was trimmed by 6 bases and J by 11 bases, leaving 22 bases between them. This CDR3 comprises 14 residues. Germline V CDR1 and CDR2: LNHDA, SQIVND (reference sequence).

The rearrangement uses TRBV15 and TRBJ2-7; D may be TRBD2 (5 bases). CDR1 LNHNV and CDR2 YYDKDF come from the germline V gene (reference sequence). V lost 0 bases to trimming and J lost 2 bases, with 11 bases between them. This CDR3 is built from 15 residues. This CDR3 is CATSRDLSGPYEQYF. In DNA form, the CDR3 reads TGTGCCACCAGCAGAGATCTGAGCGGACCCTACGAGCAGTACTTC.

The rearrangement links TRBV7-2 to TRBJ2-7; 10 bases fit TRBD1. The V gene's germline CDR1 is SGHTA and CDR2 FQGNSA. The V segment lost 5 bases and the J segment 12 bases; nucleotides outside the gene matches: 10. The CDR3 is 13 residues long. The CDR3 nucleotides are TGTGCCAGCAGCACTGGACAGGGGGTTCGCACGTACTTC. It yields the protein CASSTGQGVRTYF.

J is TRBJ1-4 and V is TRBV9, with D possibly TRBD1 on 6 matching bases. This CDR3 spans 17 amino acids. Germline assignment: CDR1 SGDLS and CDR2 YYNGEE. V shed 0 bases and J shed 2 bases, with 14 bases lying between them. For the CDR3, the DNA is TGTGCCAGCAGCGTAGATGGGGGGCGCTTCACTAATGAAAAACTGTTTTTT. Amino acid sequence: CASSVDGGRFTNEKLFF.

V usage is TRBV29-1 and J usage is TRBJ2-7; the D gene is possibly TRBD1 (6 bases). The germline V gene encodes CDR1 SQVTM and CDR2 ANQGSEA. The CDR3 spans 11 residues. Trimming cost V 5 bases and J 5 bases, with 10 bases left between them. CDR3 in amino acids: CSVQGSDEQYF. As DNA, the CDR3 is TGCAGCGTTCAGGGGTCTGACGAGCAGTACTTC.

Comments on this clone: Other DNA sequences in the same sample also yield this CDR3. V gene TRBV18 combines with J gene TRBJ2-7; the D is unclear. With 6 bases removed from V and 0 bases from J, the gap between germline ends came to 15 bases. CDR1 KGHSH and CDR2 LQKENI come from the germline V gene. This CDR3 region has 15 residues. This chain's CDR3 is CASSPGDRSSYEQYF. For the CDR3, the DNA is TGTGCCAGCTCTCCCGGAGACCGGAGCTCCTACGAGCAGTACTTC.